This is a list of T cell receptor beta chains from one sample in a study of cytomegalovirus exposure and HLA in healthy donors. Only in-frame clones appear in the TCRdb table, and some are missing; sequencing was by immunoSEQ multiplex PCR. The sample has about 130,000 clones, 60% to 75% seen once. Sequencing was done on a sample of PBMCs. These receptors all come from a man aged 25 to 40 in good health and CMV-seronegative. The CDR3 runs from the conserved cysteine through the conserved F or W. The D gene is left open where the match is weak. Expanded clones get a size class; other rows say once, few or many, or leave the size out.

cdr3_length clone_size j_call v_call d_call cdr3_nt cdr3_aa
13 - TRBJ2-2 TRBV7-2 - TGTGCCAGCAGCTTAGTGATGCGGGGGGAGCTGTTTTTT CASSLVMRGELFF
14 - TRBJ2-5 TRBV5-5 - TGTGCCAGCAGCTTGGCCGGGTCGGAAGAGACCCAGTACTTC CASSLAGSEETQYF
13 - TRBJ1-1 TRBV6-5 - TGTGCCAGCAGCGCAGGGGTGTTCACTGAAGCTTTCTTT CASSAGVFTEAFF
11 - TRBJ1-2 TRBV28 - TGTGCCTACGGGGGGATTTATGGCTACACCTTC CAYGGIYGYTF
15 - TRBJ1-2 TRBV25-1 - TGTGCCAGCAGTGAAGCCGGCGGCGGGGTGGCGGGCTACACCTTC CASSEAGGGVAGYTF
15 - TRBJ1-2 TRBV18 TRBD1 TGTGCCAGCTCACCGGGTGGGACAGCAAACTATGGCTACACCTTC CASSPGGTANYGYTF
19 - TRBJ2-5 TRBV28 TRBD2 TGTGCCAGCAGTCCCCAGGGACTAGCGGGGGAGAATAACCAAGAGACCCAGTACTTC CASSPQGLAGENNQETQYF
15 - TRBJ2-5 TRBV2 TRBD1 TGTGCCAGCAATCAGGGGGTACGAAGTAGGGAGACCCAGTACTTC CASNQGVRSRETQYF
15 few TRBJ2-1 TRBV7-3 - TGTGCCAGCAGCTCCGGGGATCCCTCCTACAATGAGCAGTTCTTC CASSSGDPSYNEQFF
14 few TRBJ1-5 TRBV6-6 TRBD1 TGTGCCAGCAGCCGACAGGGGAACAATCAGCCCCAGCATTTT CASSRQGNNQPQHF
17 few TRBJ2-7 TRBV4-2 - TGTGCCAGCAGCCAAGACCCCCGACAGTTCTCCTCCTACGAGCAGTACTTC CASSQDPRQFSSYEQYF
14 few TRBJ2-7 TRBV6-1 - TGTGCCAGCAGAGTCCTACAGAGCTCCTACGAGCAGTACTTC CASRVLQSSYEQYF
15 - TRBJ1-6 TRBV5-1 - TGCGCCAGCAGCTTGTCGGGCAGCGGTAATTCACCCCTCCACTTT CASSLSGSGNSPLHF
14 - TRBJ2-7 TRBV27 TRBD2 TGTGCCAGCAGTTTAGACGGGAGGGAGTACGAGCAGTACTTC CASSLDGREYEQYF
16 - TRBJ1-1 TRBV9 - TGTGCCAGCAGCGTAGTCGGCGGGGGCCCCCGAACGGGAGCTTTCTTT CASSVVGGGPRTGAFF
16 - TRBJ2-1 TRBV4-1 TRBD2 TGCGCCAGCAGCCAGACACTAGCGGGGGGGCAGGATGAGCAGTTCTTC CASSQTLAGGQDEQFF
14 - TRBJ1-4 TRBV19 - TGTGCCAGTAGTTACAGGGCAACTAATGAAAAACTGTTTTTT CASSYRATNEKLFF
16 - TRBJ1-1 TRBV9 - TGTGCCAGCAGCCCGGGGGTTCCTTCTCTGAACACTGAAGCTTTCTTT CASSPGVPSLNTEAFF
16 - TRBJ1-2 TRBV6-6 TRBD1 TGTGCCAGCAGACCGGGACAGGCTACCATAGGCTATGGCTACACCTTC CASRPGQATIGYGYTF
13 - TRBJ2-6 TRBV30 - TGTGCCTGGCAAGTTTCTGGGGCCAACGGCCTGACTTTC CAWQVSGANGLTF
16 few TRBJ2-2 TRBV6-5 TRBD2 TGTGCCAGCAGTTATCTGGGACTAGCGGGAGGGGGGGAGCTGTTTTTT CASSYLGLAGGGELFF
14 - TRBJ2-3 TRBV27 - TGTGCCAGCAGCTTAAGTCGGGGCACAGATACGCAGTATTTT CASSLSRGTDTQYF
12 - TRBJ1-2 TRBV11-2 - TGTGCCAGCAGCTTACACGGTTATGGCTACACCTTC CASSLHGYGYTF
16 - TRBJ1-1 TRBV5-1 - TGCGCCAGCAGCGCCACCCTACGGAGCATGAACACTGAAGCTTTCTTT CASSATLRSMNTEAFF
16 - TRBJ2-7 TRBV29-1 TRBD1 TGCAGCGTTGAAGAGGCGGAGACAGGGGACTTCTACGAGCAGTACTTC CSVEEAETGDFYEQYF
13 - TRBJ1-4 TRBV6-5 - TGTGCCAGCAGTTATCGGCAGGGCCAAAAACTGTTTTTT CASSYRQGQKLFF